This is a list of T cell receptor beta chains from one sample in a study of T-cell reconstitution after alpha-beta-depleted transplantation in children. TCRdb re-derived calls from the PCR reads in MiXCR, one entry per CDR3 protein. The table includes 250,000 to 300,000 distinct CDR3 sequences, more than 8% detected once. The source was PBMCs from the stem cell graft donor, collected from the stem cell graft. Source of these receptors: a human donor who donated a stem cell graft to a child with SCID. Both conserved end residues are part of each CDR3. D genes are given only for firm matches. Clone size is not always given. Where it is, it says once, few, many or a class for expanded clones.

clone size	V gene	J gene	D gene	CDR3 protein	CDR3 DNA
many	TRBV2	TRBJ2-3	TRBD1	CASSEGQGPTDTQYF	TGTGCCAGCAGTGAAGGACAGGGGCCCACAGATACGCAGTATTTT
few	TRBV5-1	TRBJ2-1	.	CASSFQDEQFF	TGCGCCAGCAGCTTTCAAGACGAGCAGTTCTTC
few	TRBV5-1	TRBJ1-4	.	CASSLANGEKLFF	TGCGCCAGCAGCTTGGCCAATGGTGAAAAACTGTTTTTT
.	TRBV27	TRBJ1-2	.	CASSLREGNYGYTF	TGTGCCAGCAGTTTAAGGGAGGGCAACTATGGCTACACCTTC
.	TRBV25-1	TRBJ1-2	TRBD1	CASSEVGQGSYGYTF	TGTGCCAGCAGTGAGGTCGGACAGGGGAGTTATGGCTACACCTTC
.	TRBV7-3	TRBJ2-1	TRBD2	CASSPTSGGPSYNEQFF	TGTGCCAGCAGCCCGACTAGCGGGGGGCCCTCCTACAATGAGCAGTTCTTC
.	TRBV29-1	TRBJ2-7	.	CSVEWGLEQYF	TGCAGCGTTGAGTGGGGACTCGAGCAGTACTTC
few	TRBV2	TRBJ1-4	.	CASSDYEKLFF	TGTGCCAGCAGTGATTATGAAAAACTGTTTTTT
many	TRBV29-1	TRBJ2-1	TRBD1	CSVEAGGYNEQFF	TGCAGCGTTGAAGCAGGGGGCTACAATGAGCAGTTCTTC
.	TRBV12-3/TRBV12-4	TRBJ2-1	TRBD1	CASSFGRTGAYNEQFF	TGTGCCAGCAGTTTTGGTAGGACAGGGGCCTACAATGAGCAGTTCTTC
few	TRBV7-9	TRBJ2-2	TRBD2	CASSLTAGDITGELFF	TGTGCCAGCAGCTTAACAGCGGGGGATATCACCGGGGAGCTGTTTTTT
few	TRBV25-1	TRBJ2-3	.	CASRAGARITDTQYF	TGTGCCAGCAGAGCTGGGGCCAGAATCACAGATACGCAGTATTTT
.	TRBV7-3	TRBJ2-3	TRBD2	CASNLAGGSTDTQYF	TGTGCCAGCAACTTAGCGGGTGGTTCCACAGATACGCAGTATTTT
.	TRBV5-1	TRBJ2-6	.	CASSLAASGANVLTF	TGCGCCAGCAGCTTGGCGGCCTCTGGGGCCAACGTCCTGACTTTC
.	TRBV9	TRBJ2-5	.	CASSVGGPGQTQYF	TGTGCCAGCAGCGTAGGGGGGCCGGGGCAGACCCAGTACTTC
many	TRBV5-1	TRBJ2-1	TRBD2	CASRPLAGYNEQFF	TGCGCCAGCAGACCACTAGCGGGGTACAATGAGCAGTTCTTC
.	TRBV12-3/TRBV12-4	TRBJ2-3	TRBD2	CASSPVWLGRGYTDTQYF	TGTGCCAGCAGTCCTGTATGGCTAGGGAGGGGTTACACAGATACGCAGTATTTT
few	TRBV20-1	TRBJ1-2	.	CSALGGVYGYTF	TGCAGTGCTCTGGGGGGCGTCTATGGCTACACCTTC
.	TRBV5-5	TRBJ1-3	.	CASSLEEVRKNTIYF	TGTGCCAGCAGCTTGGAGGAGGTCAGAAAAAACACCATATATTTT
few	TRBV20-1	TRBJ2-5	.	CSAEGHSQETQYF	TGCAGTGCTGAGGGACATTCCCAAGAGACCCAGTACTTC
.	TRBV12-3/TRBV12-4	TRBJ2-5	.	CASSSWTGAEGGDQYF	TGTGCCAGCAGTTCTTGGACAGGCGCCGAGGGGGGGGACCAGTACTTC
.	TRBV20-1	TRBJ2-7	TRBD1	CSARETGGEQYF	TGCAGTGCTAGGGAGACAGGGGGCGAGCAGTACTTC
few	TRBV12-3/TRBV12-4	TRBJ2-2	.	CASSLAPTRGGELFF	TGTGCCAGCAGTTTAGCACCGACCCGGGGCGGGGAGCTGTTTTTT
many	TRBV12-3/TRBV12-4	TRBJ2-1	.	CASSWGNEQFF	TGTGCCAGCAGCTGGGGCAATGAGCAGTTCTTC
few	TRBV3-1	TRBJ2-3	TRBD2	CASSQDLGLAGVKDTQYF	TGTGCCAGCAGCCAAGATCTTGGACTAGCGGGGGTAAAAGATACGCAGTATTTT
few	TRBV20-1	TRBJ2-7	TRBD1	CSAPDRVSYEQYF	TGCAGTGCTCCGGACAGGGTATCCTACGAGCAGTACTTC
.	TRBV7-8	TRBJ1-3	TRBD1	CASSLLGQGAQRNTIYF	TGTGCCAGCAGCTTATTAGGACAGGGGGCGCAGAGAAACACCATATATTTT
few	TRBV5-1	TRBJ2-4	.	CASSLLGEAKNIQYF	TGCGCCAGCAGCTTGCTCGGAGAAGCCAAAAACATTCAGTACTTC
many	TRBV20-1	TRBJ2-1	TRBD2	CSAWGLAGYDEQFF	TGCAGTGCTTGGGGACTAGCGGGGTACGATGAGCAGTTCTTC
few	TRBV6-1	TRBJ1-4	.	CATGHNLGTNEKLFF	TGTGCCACCGGACATAACCTAGGGACTAATGAAAAACTGTTTTTT
.	TRBV10-3	TRBJ1-2	.	CAISEGLDGYTF	TGTGCCATCAGTGAGGGTTTGGATGGCTACACCTTC
.	TRBV29-1	TRBJ1-2	.	CSVDPGATSYGYTF	TGCAGCGTTGATCCAGGAGCCACTTCCTATGGCTACACCTTC
.	TRBV5-1	TRBJ2-2	.	CASSLAAGAGGELFF	TGCGCCAGCAGCTTGGCCGCAGGGGCAGGCGGGGAGCTGTTTTTT
few	TRBV5-1	TRBJ2-5	TRBD1	CASSRQGQETQYF	TGCGCCAGCAGCAGACAGGGGCAAGAGACCCAGTACTTC
few	TRBV2	TRBJ1-2	.	CASSGQTLYGYTF	TGTGCCAGCAGTGGACAGACCCTATATGGCTACACCTTC
few	TRBV13	TRBJ2-7	TRBD1	CASSLGTGRTYEQYF	TGTGCCAGCAGCCTAGGGACAGGACGAACCTACGAGCAGTACTTC
many	TRBV20-1	TRBJ1-2	.	CSAPLPGYGYTF	TGCAGTGCTCCCTTGCCGGGTTATGGCTACACCTTC
many	TRBV3-1	TRBJ2-1	.	CASSQRGGAYNEQFF	TGTGCCAGCAGCCAAAGGGGGGGGGCATACAATGAGCAGTTCTTC
many	TRBV3-1	TRBJ1-1	.	CASSLRGGSTEAFF	TGTGCCAGCAGCCTTAGGGGGGGTAGCACTGAAGCTTTCTTT
many	TRBV12-3/TRBV12-4	TRBJ2-5	TRBD2	CASSHASSGAYQETQYF	TGTGCCAGCAGTCATGCCTCTAGCGGGGCGTACCAAGAGACCCAGTACTTC
.	TRBV20-1	TRBJ1-1	TRBD1	CSVEGQGVTEAFF	TGCAGTGTAGAGGGGCAGGGGGTCACTGAAGCTTTCTTT
medium-sized	TRBV5-1	TRBJ1-5	.	CASSLGESQPQHF	TGCGCCAGCAGCTTGGGGGAGAGCCAGCCCCAGCATTTT
.	TRBV9	TRBJ1-6	.	CASSSDPGTAGSPLHF	TGTGCCAGCAGCTCAGACCCAGGGACGGCGGGGTCACCCCTCCACTTT
.	TRBV25-1	TRBJ2-5	.	CASSARLSGETQYF	TGTGCCAGCAGTGCTCGACTTAGTGGGGAGACCCAGTACTTC
many	TRBV6-5	TRBJ2-2	.	CASSSHINTGELFF	TGTGCCAGCAGTTCTCACATAAACACCGGGGAGCTGTTTTTT
.	TRBV3-1	TRBJ2-7	TRBD1	CASSPIDRGGHEQYF	TGTGCCAGCAGCCCAATCGACAGGGGGGGACACGAGCAGTACTTC
many	TRBV20-1	TRBJ1-5	.	CSASWQNQPQHF	TGCAGTGCTAGTTGGCAAAATCAGCCCCAGCATTTT
few	TRBV6-5	TRBJ2-7	.	CASSRGHEQYF	TGTGCCAGCAGTAGGGGCCACGAGCAGTACTTC
once	TRBV4-1	TRBJ2-2	.	CASSQLDRNTGELFF	TGCGCCAGCAGCCAACTAGATAGAAACACCGGGGAGCTGTTTTTT
many	TRBV4-1	TRBJ2-2	.	CASSPLAGDRTGELFF	TGCGCCAGCAGCCCCCTGGCAGGGGATCGCACCGGGGAGCTGTTTTTT
.	TRBV5-1	TRBJ2-1	.	CASSPRPGPPYNEQFF	TGCGCCAGCAGCCCCAGACCGGGACCGCCCTACAATGAGCAGTTCTTC
many	TRBV2	TRBJ2-3	TRBD2	CASSGDYPRTDTQYF	TGTGCCAGCAGTGGGGACTACCCTCGGACAGATACGCAGTATTTT
few	TRBV20-1	TRBJ1-2	.	CSARDTGNNIYGYTF	TGCAGTGCTAGAGATACAGGGAATAACATCTATGGCTACACCTTC